The rows below give T cell receptor beta chains drawn from one sample of a study of CXCR3-negative and CXCR3-positive naive CD8 T cells. One entry per CDR3 protein, without DNA, is what TCRdb gives after re-calling the 5' RACE reads. Across over 45,000 distinct CDR3 sequences, the top ten clones capture approximately 0.45% of the sample. Sequenced: naive CXCR3- CD8+ T cells from blood. The receptors stem from a human donor in good health. Some clones in this sample may be carry-over from other donors' samples. CDR3s include the opening cysteine and the closing phenylalanine or tryptophan. A clone size is listed for some rows: how often the clone was seen (once, few, many), or a class if it is expanded.

abundance: .; v_gene: TRBV7-2; j_gene: TRBJ2-2; CDR3aa: CASSLAPPASGATGELFF
abundance: .; v_gene: TRBV20-1; j_gene: TRBJ2-7; CDR3aa: CSARVLEIDRGTYEQYF
abundance: .; v_gene: TRBV20-1; j_gene: TRBJ2-4; CDR3aa: CSARVLGRFSQEGNIQYF
abundance: .; v_gene: TRBV27; j_gene: TRBJ2-3; CDR3aa: CASRLGGDTQYF
abundance: .; v_gene: TRBV7-7; j_gene: TRBJ2-1; CDR3aa: CASSPGQGARNEQFF
abundance: .; v_gene: TRBV7-9; j_gene: TRBJ1-2; CDR3aa: CASSYGGGYGYTF
abundance: .; v_gene: TRBV10-2; j_gene: TRBJ2-7; CDR3aa: CASSEVTHPYEQYF
abundance: .; v_gene: TRBV29-1; j_gene: TRBJ2-7; CDR3aa: CSVEDKESYEQYF
abundance: medium-sized; v_gene: TRBV10-1; j_gene: TRBJ2-3; CDR3aa: CASSPRSARGMYTQYF
abundance: .; v_gene: TRBV7-6; j_gene: TRBJ2-5; CDR3aa: CASSLAGGLKETQYF
abundance: .; v_gene: TRBV11-2; j_gene: TRBJ1-5; CDR3aa: CASSLVLGSGNQPQHF
abundance: .; v_gene: TRBV6-6; j_gene: TRBJ2-7; CDR3aa: CASTARDKSYEQYF
abundance: .; v_gene: TRBV7-8; j_gene: TRBJ2-2; CDR3aa: CASLLAGGGTGELFF
abundance: .; v_gene: TRBV7-6; j_gene: TRBJ2-1; CDR3aa: CASSATGNNEQFF
abundance: .; v_gene: TRBV11-2; j_gene: TRBJ2-2; CDR3aa: CASSFRDRVSGELFF
abundance: .; v_gene: TRBV7-2; j_gene: TRBJ2-5; CDR3aa: CASSLVGPQETQYF
abundance: .; v_gene: TRBV27; j_gene: TRBJ2-3; CDR3aa: CAAGGLVSDTQYF
abundance: .; v_gene: TRBV2; j_gene: TRBJ2-7; CDR3aa: CASSEAIGRVLSYEQYF
abundance: .; v_gene: TRBV27; j_gene: TRBJ2-6; CDR3aa: CATLSGANVLTF
abundance: .; v_gene: TRBV29-1; j_gene: TRBJ2-7; CDR3aa: CSVEYRSYEQYF
abundance: .; v_gene: TRBV27; j_gene: TRBJ2-5; CDR3aa: CASSIGLADETQYF
abundance: .; v_gene: TRBV29-1; j_gene: TRBJ2-5; CDR3aa: CSVDPGNRETQYF
abundance: .; v_gene: TRBV28; j_gene: TRBJ2-1; CDR3aa: CASSLLRAGARGSEQFF
abundance: .; v_gene: TRBV7-6; j_gene: TRBJ1-6; CDR3aa: CASSLGTYNSHLHF
abundance: .; v_gene: TRBV2; j_gene: TRBJ2-7; CDR3aa: CASRGYPAYEQYF
abundance: .; v_gene: TRBV30; j_gene: TRBJ1-2; CDR3aa: CAWSVPRGASGLYTF
abundance: .; v_gene: TRBV7-2; j_gene: TRBJ2-1; CDR3aa: CASSRDFYNEQFF
abundance: .; v_gene: TRBV6-2/TRBV6-3; j_gene: TRBJ1-1; CDR3aa: CASYLDRATEAFF
abundance: .; v_gene: TRBV3-1; j_gene: TRBJ2-1; CDR3aa: CASSQDGASGGAYNEQFF
abundance: .; v_gene: TRBV4-3; j_gene: TRBJ1-6; CDR3aa: CASSQAGTHNSPLHF
abundance: .; v_gene: TRBV9; j_gene: TRBJ2-1; CDR3aa: CASSSTTGPDYNEQFF
abundance: .; v_gene: TRBV29-1; j_gene: TRBJ2-2; CDR3aa: CSVEWAGANTGELFF
abundance: .; v_gene: TRBV6-2/TRBV6-3; j_gene: TRBJ2-1; CDR3aa: CASSGASGYNEQFF
abundance: .; v_gene: TRBV2; j_gene: TRBJ2-3; CDR3aa: CASTTSGGGDTQYF
abundance: .; v_gene: TRBV12-3/TRBV12-4; j_gene: TRBJ2-7; CDR3aa: CASTWQGAYEQYF
abundance: .; v_gene: TRBV27; j_gene: TRBJ1-2; CDR3aa: CASSLSGTGAYGYTF
abundance: .; v_gene: TRBV29-1; j_gene: TRBJ2-2; CDR3aa: CSVVLGVGELFF
abundance: .; v_gene: TRBV6-5; j_gene: TRBJ1-1; CDR3aa: CASSWFRNTEAFF
abundance: .; v_gene: TRBV4-1; j_gene: TRBJ2-7; CDR3aa: CASSHLGAGSYEQYF
abundance: .; v_gene: TRBV7-6; j_gene: TRBJ2-7; CDR3aa: CASSLAAGRTTYEQCF
abundance: .; v_gene: TRBV6-4; j_gene: TRBJ2-3; CDR3aa: CASSATSVTDTQYF
abundance: .; v_gene: TRBV15; j_gene: TRBJ2-7; CDR3aa: CATSRTGQVFFYEQYF
abundance: .; v_gene: TRBV4-3; j_gene: TRBJ2-1; CDR3aa: CASSQDPGQGNEQFF
abundance: .; v_gene: TRBV7-2; j_gene: TRBJ2-3; CDR3aa: CASSPLRNSGRTDTQYF
abundance: .; v_gene: TRBV12-3/TRBV12-4; j_gene: TRBJ2-1; CDR3aa: CASSWTDPSSYNEQFF
abundance: .; v_gene: TRBV11-2; j_gene: TRBJ1-1; CDR3aa: CASTTLQGWDTEAFF
abundance: .; v_gene: TRBV5-6; j_gene: TRBJ2-7; CDR3aa: CASSLGSASYEQYF
abundance: .; v_gene: TRBV7-8; j_gene: TRBJ2-3; CDR3aa: CASSLVGRTDTQYF
abundance: .; v_gene: TRBV28; j_gene: TRBJ2-7; CDR3aa: CASTLLGSQRGGEQYF
abundance: .; v_gene: TRBV27; j_gene: TRBJ2-1; CDR3aa: CASSPLGGISYNEQFF
abundance: .; v_gene: TRBV27; j_gene: TRBJ2-3; CDR3aa: CASNGLAADTQYF
abundance: .; v_gene: TRBV9; j_gene: TRBJ2-1; CDR3aa: CASSGRDSYNEQFF
abundance: .; v_gene: TRBV29-1; j_gene: TRBJ1-2; CDR3aa: CSVEGYYGYTF